One sample yielded the 10 T cell receptor beta chains listed below, sequenced in a study of T cell changes during pregnancy in multiple sclerosis. Only in-frame clones appear in the TCRdb table, and some are missing; sequencing was by immunoSEQ multiplex PCR. Among more than 80,000 clones listed, around 92% were seen once. The sequenced sample was peripheral blood, obtained after pregnancy. Receptors were obtained from a female donor with multiple sclerosis, enrolled in a pregnancy study.

This chain links TRBV7-9 with TRBJ1-1; D possibly corresponds to TRBD1 (6 bases). The CDR3 loop spans 17 amino acids. V gave up 1 base and J gave up 4 bases, with 19 bases separating them. CDR1 and CDR2 (germline): SEHNR, FQNEAQ (reference sequence). The CDR3 here is CASSLGDMVGVGTEAFF. The DNA of the CDR3 is TGTGCCAGCAGCTTAGGGGACATGGTCGGTGTTGGCACTGAAGCTTTCTTT. Combining the CDR3 with reference TRBV7-9 and TRBJ1-1 gives the whole variable domain DTGVSQNPRHKITKRGQNVTFRCDPISEHNRLYWYRQTLGQGPEFLTYFQNEAQLEKSRLLSDRFSAERPKGSFSTLEIQRTEQGDSAMYLCASSLGDMVGVGTEAFFGQGTRLTVV.

This chain uses TRBV10-3 with TRBJ2-5; D is undetermined. V lost 1 base and J 2 bases, leaving 14 bases between the germline ends. The CDR3 sequence is 16 residues long. CDR1 is ENHRY and CDR2 is SYGVKD in the germline V gene. CDR3 coding DNA: TGTGCCATCAGTGAGTACTTCGACAACCAACAAGAGACCCAGTACTTC. It codes for CAISEYFDNQQETQYF.

V and J are TRBV11-1 and TRBJ1-1; weak D call: TRBD1 (5 bases). Germline values: CDR1 SGHAT, CDR2 FQDESV (reference sequence). The CDR3 totals 13 residues. Trimming cost V 5 bases and J 3 bases, with 10 bases left between them. The DNA for the CDR3 is TGTGCCAGCAGCAACAGGCGATACACTGAAGCTTTCTTT. Its protein is CASSNRRYTEAFF.

The V and J genes are TRBV15 and TRBJ2-3, with D tentatively TRBD2 (6 bases). V shed 0 bases and J shed 3 bases, with 13 bases lying between them. CDR1 and CDR2 from the germline V gene are LNHNV and YYDKDF (reference sequence). The CDR3 consists of 16 residues. For the CDR3, the DNA is TGTGCCACCAGCAGAGATGGAGGGAGAGGGACAGATACGCAGTATTTT. Protein sequence: CATSRDGGRGTDTQYF.

The chain combines TRBV18 with TRBJ2-3; the D gene is possibly TRBD1 (6 bases). CDR3 length equals 15 residues. V lost 5 bases to trimming and J lost 3 bases, with 15 bases between them. Per germline, CDR1 KGHSH and CDR2 LQKENI. CDR3 sequence: CASSSTGIGTDTQYF. CDR3 coding DNA: TGTGCCAGCTCATCCACAGGGATTGGAACAGATACGCAGTATTTT.

The J gene is TRBJ1-4, the V gene TRBV5-1; a weak D match, TRBD1 (5 bases). Germline V gives CDR1 SGHRS, CDR2 YFSETQ. CDR3 length: 15 residues. The germline V and J ends were trimmed by 0 bases and 5 bases, with 11 bases remaining between them. The CDR3 region has the DNA TGCGCCAGCAGCTTGGAGGGGAACTCGAATGAAAAACTGTTTTTT. As protein: CASSLEGNSNEKLFF.

The chain employs TRBV5-1 and TRBJ2-7; possible D gene TRBD2, 6 bases. This CDR3 is 15 amino acids long. Trimming stripped 3 bases from V and 4 bases from J, with 17 bases between. The germline V gene has CDR1 SGHRS and CDR2 YFSETQ. The CDR3 reads CASSSPVRGGYEQYF. DNA for the CDR3: TGCGCCAGCAGCTCCCCAGTACGGGGAGGTTACGAGCAGTACTTC.

The chain joins TRBV5-1 to TRBJ2-5; 8 positions agree with TRBD1. The CDR3 has 14 amino acids. The J segment lost 3 bases and the V segment lost 5 bases, leaving 6 bases of the junction unmatched. Germline CDR1 reads SGHRS; CDR2 reads YFSETQ. The DNA for the CDR3 is TGCGCCAGCAGGCAGGGGGCTCAGGAAGAGACCCAGTACTTC. It is translated as CASRQGAQEETQYF. The whole variable domain, filled in from reference TRBV5-1 and TRBJ2-5, reads KAGVTQTPRYLIKTRGQQVTLSCSPISGHRSVSWYQQTPGQGLQFLFEYFSETQRNKGNFPGRFSGRQFSNSRSEMNVSTLELGDSALYLCASRQGAQEETQYFGPGTRLLVL.

V is TRBV10-3 and J is TRBJ1-1, with 8 bases lining up with TRBD1. V was clipped by 3 bases and J by 4 bases; unmatched bases: 7. Germline V gives CDR1 ENHRY, CDR2 SYGVKD. The CDR3 consists of 15 residues. CDR3 residues: CAISESSGTGTEAFF. CDR3 DNA: TGTGCCATCAGTGAATCCAGCGGGACAGGCACTGAAGCTTTCTTT.

J is TRBJ2-7 and V is TRBV2; 8 nucleotides match TRBD1. The CDR3 contains 14 residues. Germline loops: CDR1 SNHLY, CDR2 FYNNEI. J lost 1 base, V lost 6 bases, and 5 bases had no gene match. This CDR3 reads CASRDRVRSYEQYF. DNA of the CDR3: TGTGCCAGCAGGGACAGGGTAAGATCCTACGAGCAGTACTTC.